The entry that follows covers one T cell receptor beta chain sequence. Its specificity is unknown. This CDR3 region has 15 residues. After removal of 5 bases from V and 0 bases from J, the junction contained 6 bases not matched to a gene. The germline gives CDR1 SNHLY, CDR2 FYNNEI. Primers included in the PCR were 60 Vbeta and 13 Jbeta primers. The repertoire was sequenced with immunoSEQ multiplex PCR; TCRdb's copy has only in-frame clones and lacks some. In the table there are approximately 240,000 clones, almost 85% of which are singletons. The data stem from a study of cytomegalovirus exposure and HLA in healthy donors. Study-wide results and limits: Later on, an analysis showed TCR association rates differing by HLA locus, with DRB1 the most and HLA-C the fewest. On later analysis, the bulk of CMV-associated TCR beta chains appeared to be HLA-restricted.

While unrecorded immune exposures were likely, the donors were nominally healthy when sampled. Sequenced material: PBMCs. The chain employs TRBV2 and TRBJ2-7; 8 nucleotides align to TRBD2. The sequence derives from a woman aged 40 to 50 in good health and CMV-seronegative. CDR3 region: CASSPGGAFSYEQYF. As DNA, the CDR3 is TGTGCCAGCAGTCCGGGGGGGGCCTTCTCCTACGAGCAGTACTTC. The full variable domain, rest sourced from reference TRBV2 and TRBJ2-7, is EPEVTQTPSHQVTQMGQEVILRCVPISNHLYFYWYRQILGQKVEFLVSFYNNEISEKSEIFDDQFSVERPDGSNFTLKIRSTKLEDSAMYFCASSPGGAFSYEQYFGPGTRLTVT.